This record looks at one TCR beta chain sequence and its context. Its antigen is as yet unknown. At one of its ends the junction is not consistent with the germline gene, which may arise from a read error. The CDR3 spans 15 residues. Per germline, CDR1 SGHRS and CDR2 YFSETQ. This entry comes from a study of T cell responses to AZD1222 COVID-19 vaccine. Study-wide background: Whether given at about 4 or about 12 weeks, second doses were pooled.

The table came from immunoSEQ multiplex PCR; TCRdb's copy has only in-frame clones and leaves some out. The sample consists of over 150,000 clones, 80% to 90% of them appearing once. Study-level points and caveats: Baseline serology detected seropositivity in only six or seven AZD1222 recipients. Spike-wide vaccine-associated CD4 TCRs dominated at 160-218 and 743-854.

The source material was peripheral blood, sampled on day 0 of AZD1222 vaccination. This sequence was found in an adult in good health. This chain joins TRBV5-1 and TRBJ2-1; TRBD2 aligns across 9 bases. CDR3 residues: CASRSGTSSHNEQFF. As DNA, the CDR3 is TGCGCCAGCAGGTCCGGGACTAGCTCCCACAATGAGCAGTTCTTC.